Presented here are 14 T cell receptor beta chains from one specimen sequenced in a study of radiotherapy plus CTLA-4 blockade in lung cancer. Sequencing was performed with immunoSEQ multiplex PCR; in TCRdb, only in-frame clones are kept and a portion is missing. The sample carries roughly 50,000 clones, 80% to 90% recorded once. The sequencing here drew on peripheral blood, taken from a patient treated with radiotherapy plus ipilimumab. The source of these receptors is a human donor with non-small cell lung cancer whose response to radiotherapy plus ipilimumab could not be evaluated.

The chain is built from TRBV4-1 and TRBJ1-3; D is perhaps TRBD1 (6 bases). With 4 bases removed from V and 0 bases from J, the gap between germline ends came to 13 bases. The CDR3 length is 16 residues. Germline loops: CDR1 MGHRA, CDR2 YSYEKL. CDR3 protein: CASSPVGGGSGNTIYF. The DNA of the CDR3 is TGCGCCAGCAGCCCCGTTGGGGGCGGCTCTGGAAACACCATATATTTT.

The chain recombines TRBV5-1 with TRBJ2-2, with 10 nucleotides matching TRBD1. The CDR3 consists of 17 residues. Germline-derived CDR1 and CDR2 are SGHRS and YFSETQ. Trimming took 5 bases from V and 7 from J; bases not matched to a gene: 14. For the CDR3, the DNA is TGCGCCAGCAGTCCTTCTACGGGACAGGGGAAGGACGGGGAGCTGTTTTTT. It specifies CASSPSTGQGKDGELFF.

This sequence joins TRBV6-1 and TRBJ1-5, with no clear D. Trimming took off 1 base at V and 0 bases at J, with 7 bases between the two ends. Germline V gene data show CDR1 as MNHNS and CDR2 as SASEGT. The CDR3 spans 15 residues. The CDR3 DNA reads TGTGCCAGCAGTGAAGGGCAGTTTAGCAATCAGCCCCAGCATTTT. Its protein is CASSEGQFSNQPQHF.

The rearrangement joins TRBV12-5 to TRBJ1-1; D gene ambiguous. The V end lost 7 bases, the J end lost 2 bases, and 14 bases lay between the germline ends. Germline CDR1 LGHNT, CDR2 FRNRAP. CDR3 length: 14 residues. CDR3 sequence (DNA): TGTGCTAGTGCGGGAGGGCAGCCTAACACTGAAGCTTTCTTT. Its translation: CASAGGQPNTEAFF.

This clone occurred once. The J gene is TRBJ2-1, the V gene TRBV11-2; TRBD2 aligns across 11 bases. The CDR3 is 16 amino acids. In germline, CDR1 is SGHAT, CDR2 FQNNGV. J was trimmed by 7 bases and V by 5 bases; bases with no gene match: 10. Here the CDR3 DNA reads TGTGCCAGCAGCGGACATAGCGGGAGGGCCTGGAATGAGCAGTTCTTC. As protein: CASSGHSGRAWNEQFF.

The V and J genes are TRBV28 and TRBJ2-1; TRBD1 matches at 8 bases. V shed 4 bases, J shed 10 bases, and the junction held 15 bases outside the gene matches. This CDR3 is 16 amino acids long. CDR1 is MDHEN, CDR2 SYDVKM, per germline. The CDR3 region has the DNA TGTGCCAGCAGTTCCCCAGGACAGGGCCCCCCGGTCGAGCAGTTCTTC. Translated: CASSSPGQGPPVEQFF.

The chain is built from TRBV7-2 and TRBJ2-5; a weak D match, TRBD1 (6 bases). The end of the DNA is better explained by TRBJ2-7, so the J call may be wrong. The CDR3 runs 14 residues. CDR1 is SGHTA, CDR2 FQGNSA, per germline. The CDR3 nucleotides read TGTGCCAGCAGCTACCTCAAACAGGGACACGAGCAGTACTTC. Protein: CASSYLKQGHEQYF.

V gene TRBV30 combines with J gene TRBJ2-5; 11 bases fit TRBD1. The CDR3 totals 14 residues. The germline gives CDR1 GTSNPN, CDR2 SVGIG (reference sequence). Trimming took 1 base from V and 4 from J; bases not matched to a gene: 2. This CDR3 reads CAWSADRGRETQYF. The CDR3 DNA reads as TGTGCCTGGAGTGCGGACAGGGGGCGAGAGACCCAGTACTTC. The full variable domain, in which reference TRBV30 and TRBJ2-5 provide the parts outside the CDR3, is SQTIHQWPATLVQPVGSPLSLECTVEGTSNPNLYWYRQAAGRGLQLLFYSVGIGQISSEVPQNLSASRPQDRQFILSSKKLLLSDSGFYLCAWSADRGRETQYFGPGTRLLVL.

This clone occurred a few times. The rearrangement joins TRBV28 to TRBJ2-1, with 9 bases fitting TRBD2. J lost 6 bases, V lost 2 bases, and 8 bases had no gene match. Germline loops: CDR1 MDHEN, CDR2 SYDVKM. The CDR3 is made up of 16 amino acids. CDR3 sequence (DNA): TGTGCCAGCAGTTTAATTAGGGCGGGAGGGAGCAATGAGCAGTTCTTC. Translation: CASSLIRAGGSNEQFF.

The chain recombines TRBV7-6 with TRBJ2-7; 7 nucleotides agree with TRBD2. With V trimmed by 3 bases and J by 3 bases, 2 bases remained unmatched. This CDR3 comprises 13 residues. The germline V gene encodes CDR1 SGHVS and CDR2 FNYEAQ. The CDR3 DNA follows: TGTGCCAGCAGCTTCAGGGAGGGCTACGAGCAGTACTTC. Amino acids: CASSFREGYEQYF.

This clone is classed as medium-sized. The chain uses TRBV28 and TRBJ1-1; the D gene is possibly TRBD1 (5 bases). Germline CDR1 MDHEN, CDR2 SYDVKM. V was cut by 2 bases and J by 10 bases, with 11 bases left in between. The CDR3 spans 12 residues. CDR3 DNA: TGTGCCAGCAGTTTACGGACGGGGGGAGCTTTCTTT. Translation: CASSLRTGGAFF.

This rearrangement joins TRBV4-1 to TRBJ2-7, with D tentatively TRBD2 (5 bases). V lost 0 bases, J lost 7 bases, and 13 bases lay in between. Germline V lookup: CDR1 MGHRA, CDR2 YSYEKL. CDR3 length equals 14 residues. CDR3 nucleotides: TGCGCCAGCAGCCAAGATCAACGTTCGGGAGAGCAGTACTTC. It encodes CASSQDQRSGEQYF.

The chain has TRBV28 and TRBJ2-7, with 7 nucleotides matching TRBD1. Trimming removed 5 bases from V and 5 bases from J; junction bases left unmatched: 6. The CDR3 totals 13 residues. Germline-derived CDR1 and CDR2 are MDHEN and SYDVKM. The CDR3 spells CASSQTGSDEQYF. CDR3 bases: TGTGCCAGCAGTCAGACAGGGTCCGACGAGCAGTACTTC.

This chain joins TRBV10-3 and TRBJ1-2; 7 bases fit TRBD1. The ends lost 4 bases at V and 4 bases at J; junction bases unmatched: 9. Germline V gene sequence: CDR1 ENHRY, CDR2 SYGVKD. The CDR3 is made up of 15 amino acids. CDR3 coding DNA: TGTGCCATCAGTGGACCGGGACAGACCTTCTATGGCTACACCTTC. Translating gives CAISGPGQTFYGYTF.